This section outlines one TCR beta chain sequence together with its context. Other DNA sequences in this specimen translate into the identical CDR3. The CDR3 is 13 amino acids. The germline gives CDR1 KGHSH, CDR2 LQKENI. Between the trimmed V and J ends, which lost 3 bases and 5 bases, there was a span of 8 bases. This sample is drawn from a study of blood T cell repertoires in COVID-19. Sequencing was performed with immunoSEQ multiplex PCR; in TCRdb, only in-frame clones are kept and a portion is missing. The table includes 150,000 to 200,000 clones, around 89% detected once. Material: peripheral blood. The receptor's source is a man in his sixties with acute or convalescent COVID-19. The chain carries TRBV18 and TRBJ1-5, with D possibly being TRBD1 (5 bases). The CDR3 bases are TGTGCCAGCTCACCCGACAGAGATCAGCCCCAGCATTTT. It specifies CASSPDRDQPQHF.